A selection of T cell receptor beta chains follows, all from one sample in a study of regulatory T cells in long-lasting Graves disease. TCRdb used MiXCR to reprocess the multiplex PCR reads, holding one entry per CDR3 protein. This sample has 400,000 to 450,000 distinct CDR3 sequences, with about a sixth found just once. The same data also went into a second study, on T cells in Graves' hyperthyroidism and ophthalmopathy.

Here the sequenced sample was peripheral blood mononuclear cells (PBMCs), taken at new diagnosis, from a patient treated with antithyroid drugs. All receptors derive from a young woman with Graves disease. Each CDR3 is given with its conserved first and last residue. Each record gives: clone size, J gene, D gene, V gene, CDR3 protein, CDR3 DNA. D genes are given only for firm matches. Clone size is given for some rows only: seen once, a few or many times, or a class if the clone is expanded.

clone_size: NA; j_call: TRBJ2-1; d_call: TRBD2; v_call: TRBV12-3/TRBV12-4; cdr3_aa: CASSPRGAASGINEQFF; cdr3_nt: TGTGCCAGCAGTCCTCGCGGGGCCGCTAGCGGGATCAATGAGCAGTTCTTC
clone_size: NA; j_call: TRBJ1-3; d_call: NA; v_call: TRBV29-1; cdr3_aa: CSVGTSLGNTIYF; cdr3_nt: TGCAGCGTTGGTACGTCTCTGGGAAACACCATATATTTT
clone_size: few; j_call: TRBJ2-5; d_call: NA; v_call: TRBV3-2; cdr3_aa: CASSWCGRYLQETQYF; cdr3_nt: TGTGCCAGCAGTTGGTGCGGGAGGTACCTTCAAGAGACCCAGTACTTC
clone_size: NA; j_call: TRBJ2-1; d_call: TRBD2; v_call: TRBV5-1; cdr3_aa: CASRRRESLYNEQFF; cdr3_nt: TGCGCCAGCAGAAGGCGGGAGAGTCTCTACAATGAGCAGTTCTTC
clone_size: NA; j_call: TRBJ2-7; d_call: NA; v_call: TRBV5-5; cdr3_aa: CASSLEQGRTYEQYF; cdr3_nt: TGTGCCAGCAGCTTGGAACAGGGGAGGACCTACGAGCAGTACTTC
clone_size: many; j_call: TRBJ2-5; d_call: NA; v_call: TRBV12-3/TRBV12-4; cdr3_aa: CASSLNVGQETQYF; cdr3_nt: TGTGCCAGCAGCTTGAACGTGGGACAAGAGACCCAGTACTTC
clone_size: NA; j_call: TRBJ1-6; d_call: NA; v_call: TRBV9; cdr3_aa: CASSLMGAGSPLHF; cdr3_nt: TGTGCCAGCAGCTTAATGGGGGCAGGTTCACCCCTCCACTTT
clone_size: NA; j_call: TRBJ1-2; d_call: NA; v_call: TRBV6-6; cdr3_aa: CASSYSMVGSGYGYTF; cdr3_nt: TGTGCCAGCAGTTACTCGATGGTTGGGTCGGGCTATGGCTACACCTTC
clone_size: many; j_call: TRBJ1-1; d_call: NA; v_call: TRBV3-1; cdr3_aa: CASSQAPSEAFF; cdr3_nt: TGTGCCAGCAGCCAAGCCCCCAGTGAAGCTTTCTTT
clone_size: NA; j_call: TRBJ1-5; d_call: NA; v_call: TRBV7-2; cdr3_aa: CASSPQTVGSNQPQHF; cdr3_nt: TGTGCCAGCAGCCCCCAGACAGTTGGAAGCAATCAGCCCCAGCATTTT
clone_size: few; j_call: TRBJ2-7; d_call: NA; v_call: TRBV2; cdr3_aa: CASSEGPHLPWEQYF; cdr3_nt: TGTGCCAGCAGTGAGGGGCCCCACTTACCATGGGAGCAGTACTTC
clone_size: NA; j_call: TRBJ2-7; d_call: TRBD2; v_call: TRBV9; cdr3_aa: CASSVGGIAGYEQYF; cdr3_nt: TGTGCCAGCAGCGTAGGGGGGATAGCGGGCTACGAGCAGTACTTC
clone_size: few; j_call: TRBJ1-1; d_call: NA; v_call: TRBV7-3; cdr3_aa: CASSFGLANTEAFF; cdr3_nt: TGTGCCAGCAGCTTCGGTCTCGCGAACACTGAAGCTTTCTTT
clone_size: many; j_call: TRBJ2-2; d_call: NA; v_call: TRBV11-2; cdr3_aa: CASSPKANTGELFF; cdr3_nt: TGTGCCAGCAGCCCTAAGGCGAACACCGGGGAGCTGTTTTTT
clone_size: many; j_call: TRBJ1-1; d_call: NA; v_call: TRBV20-1; cdr3_aa: CSARPGTADTEAFF; cdr3_nt: TGCAGTGCTAGACCCGGGACGGCGGACACTGAAGCTTTCTTT
clone_size: many; j_call: TRBJ2-7; d_call: TRBD2; v_call: TRBV7-2; cdr3_aa: CASSLGAGLAIEQYF; cdr3_nt: TGTGCCAGCAGCTTAGGGGCGGGACTAGCGATTGAGCAGTACTTC
clone_size: few; j_call: TRBJ2-1; d_call: TRBD2; v_call: TRBV14; cdr3_aa: CASSFLTSGSGGEQFF; cdr3_nt: TGTGCCAGCAGCTTCCTGACTAGCGGGAGCGGCGGTGAGCAGTTCTTC
clone_size: many; j_call: TRBJ1-1; d_call: TRBD1; v_call: TRBV29-1; cdr3_aa: CSARDREYTEAFF; cdr3_nt: TGCAGCGCCCGGGACAGGGAGTACACTGAAGCTTTCTTT
clone_size: many; j_call: TRBJ1-3; d_call: NA; v_call: TRBV28; cdr3_aa: CASSRTGRSGNTIYF; cdr3_nt: TGTGCCAGCAGCCGAACAGGAAGGTCTGGAAACACCATATATTTT
clone_size: NA; j_call: TRBJ2-4; d_call: NA; v_call: TRBV4-1; cdr3_aa: CASSLGLLAKNIQYF; cdr3_nt: TGCGCCAGCAGCCTGGGTCTACTAGCCAAAAACATTCAGTACTTC
clone_size: few; j_call: TRBJ2-2; d_call: TRBD1; v_call: TRBV25-1; cdr3_aa: CASSNPGQLIGELFF; cdr3_nt: TGTGCCAGCAGTAACCCGGGACAGTTAATCGGGGAGCTGTTTTTT
clone_size: NA; j_call: TRBJ2-5; d_call: NA; v_call: TRBV6-1; cdr3_aa: CASRLTPSGQETQYF; cdr3_nt: TGTGCCAGCAGACTTACCCCCTCCGGTCAAGAGACCCAGTACTTC